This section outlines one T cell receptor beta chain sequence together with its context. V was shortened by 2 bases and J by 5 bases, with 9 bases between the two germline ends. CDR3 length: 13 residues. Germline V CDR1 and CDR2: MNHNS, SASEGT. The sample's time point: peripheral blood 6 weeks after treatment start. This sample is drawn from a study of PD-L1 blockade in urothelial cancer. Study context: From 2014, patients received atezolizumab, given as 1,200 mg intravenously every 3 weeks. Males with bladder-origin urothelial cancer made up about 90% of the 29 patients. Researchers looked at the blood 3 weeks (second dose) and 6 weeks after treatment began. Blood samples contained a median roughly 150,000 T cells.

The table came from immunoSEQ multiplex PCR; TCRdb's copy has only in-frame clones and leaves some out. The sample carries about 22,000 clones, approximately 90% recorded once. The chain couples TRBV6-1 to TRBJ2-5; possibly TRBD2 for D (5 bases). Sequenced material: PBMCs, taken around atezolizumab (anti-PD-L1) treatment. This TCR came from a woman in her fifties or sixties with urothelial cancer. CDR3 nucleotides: TGTGCCAGCAGTGAACTAGCATTGGAGACCCAGTACTTC. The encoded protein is CASSELALETQYF.